This entry concerns a single TCR beta chain. Its specificity is unknown. The data were obtained in a study of human T cells and chemical hapten exposure. Background on the study: Sensitization applied 2% DPC to about 2 cm by about 2 cm of upper inner arm skin. Women made up most patients, who had alopecia areata, totalis or universalis. Whole-study results and caveats: Clustering by CDR3 similarity yielded significantly more large clusters from expanded TCRs than controls.

CDR1 and CDR2 from the germline V gene are DFQATT and SNEGSKA (reference sequence). V shed 3 bases and J 4 bases; nucleotides not matched to a gene: 4. This CDR3 is built from 14 residues. This sample's time point: pre-sensitization, week 0. The treatment: therapeutic diphenylcyclopropenone sensitization with weekly scalp DPC. TCRdb called the RACE reads again in MiXCR, with one record for every CDR3 protein. This table has 300,000 to 400,000 distinct CDR3 sequences, 4.5% to 5.5% appearing once. The V and J genes are TRBV20-1 and TRBJ2-3; TRBD1 matches at 10 bases. The receptor was derived from a woman aged 50 to 60 with alopecia areata. Some clones in this sample may be carry-over from other donors' samples. The source material was whole blood, sampled in connection with sensitization to the hapten diphenylcyclopropenone (DPC). The DNA of the CDR3 is TGCAGTGCTAGCAGACAGGGGGCCTCAGATACGCAGTATTTT. Translation: CSASRQGASDTQYF.